This TCR beta chain was sequenced in a study of CD8+ T cells in alopecia areata. Study in general: For the treated group, dosing was oral tofacitinib at 5 to 10 mg twice daily.

The CDR3 is 14 residues long. Germline V gene data show CDR1 as GTSNPN and CDR2 as SVGIG (reference sequence). V lost 0 bases and J 2 bases, leaving 11 bases between the germline ends. Once RNA had been extracted, it was reverse transcribed into cDNA to act as the sequencing template. Here immunoSEQ multiplex PCR was the method, and the copy in TCRdb shows in-frame clones only, minus some. The sample has 150,000 to 160,000 clones, 40% to 65% seen once. Peripheral blood and lesional scalp punch biopsies were taken from alopecia areata patients. CD4+ and CD8+ T cells were sorted from PBMCs stained for CD3, CD4 and CD8. Turning to this clone: Other nucleotide sequences from this sample produce the same CDR3.

The sample here was CD8+ T cells sorted from blood, taken at week 0. This chain links TRBV30 with TRBJ2-7; D might be TRBD1 (5 bases). The sequence came from a human donor with alopecia areata. The CDR3 sequence: CAWSVGQGAYEQYF. The CDR3, as DNA: TGTGCCTGGAGTGTAGGGCAGGGTGCCTACGAGCAGTACTTC. Full variable domain (outside the CDR3, taken from reference TRBV30 and TRBJ2-7): SQTIHQWPATLVQPVGSPLSLECTVEGTSNPNLYWYRQAAGRGLQLLFYSVGIGQISSEVPQNLSASRPQDRQFILSSKKLLLSDSGFYLCAWSVGQGAYEQYFGPGTRLTVT.